A single sample gave rise to the 28 T cell receptor beta chains below, sequenced in a study of OX40 agonist ivuxolimab in advanced cancers. This table comes from immunoSEQ multiplex PCR, and its TCRdb copy is limited to in-frame clones, with some not included. The sample holds 53,000 or so clones, approximately 88% seen once. Material: CD4+ or CD8+ T cells sorted from blood, obtained in a trial of the OX40 agonist ivuxolimab. These TCRs come from an adult with an advanced solid tumor such as melanoma, head and neck, liver or kidney cancer.

The chain carries TRBV15 and TRBJ2-4; the D gene is possibly TRBD2 (6 bases). The V and J ends lost 5 bases and 0 bases respectively, with 14 bases between them. This CDR3 is built from 16 residues. The germline gives CDR1 LNHNV, CDR2 YYDKDF (reference sequence). CDR3 coding DNA: TGTGCCACCAGCGCCGGTGGAGGGTTAGCCAAAAACATTCAGTACTTC. It translates to CATSAGGGLAKNIQYF.

This clone was seen once. The chain employs TRBV6-1 and TRBJ2-3; D not resolved. The CDR3 has 12 residues. Trimming pared 3 bases from V and 2 bases from J, leaving 3 bases between. Looked up from germline, CDR1 is MNHNS and CDR2 is SASEGT. In DNA form, the CDR3 reads TGTGCCAGCAGTGACTTCACAGATACGCAGTATTTT. Protein sequence: CASSDFTDTQYF.

The V gene is TRBV6-5, the J gene TRBJ2-2, with 10 bases identical to TRBD1. The ends lost 7 bases at V and 6 bases at J; junction bases unmatched: 5. Germline V lookup: CDR1 MNHEY, CDR2 SVGAGI. The CDR3 runs 14 residues. CDR3 in amino acids: CASNRDRGAGELFF. The CDR3 region has the DNA TGTGCCAGCAACCGGGACAGGGGTGCCGGGGAGCTGTTTTTT.

The gene calls are TRBV11-1 and TRBJ2-3; the D is unclear. The V end was cut by 6 bases, the J end by 2 bases, with 12 bases between. The germline CDR1 and CDR2 sequences are SGHAT and FQDESV (reference sequence). The CDR3 loop spans 14 amino acids. In DNA form, the CDR3 reads TGTGCCAGCAGTGCCGACTGGATCACAGATACGCAGTATTTT. It is translated as CASSADWITDTQYF.

This clone appeared once. The J gene is TRBJ2-2, the V gene TRBV29-1; D gene uncertain. V was pared by 5 bases and J by 1 base, with 8 bases between. CDR3 length: 13 amino acids. Germline lookup yields CDR1 SQVTM and CDR2 ANQGSEA. The CDR3 spells CSVSRVNTGELFF. The CDR3 bases are TGCAGCGTTTCAAGGGTGAACACCGGGGAGCTGTTTTTT.

V gene TRBV19 combines with J gene TRBJ2-2; 7 bases are a match to TRBD1. Per germline, CDR1 LNHDA and CDR2 SQIVND (reference sequence). Unmatched junction bases numbered 4, after V lost 3 bases and J lost 6 bases. CDR3 length: 14 amino acids. As DNA, the CDR3 is TGTGCCAGTAGTATCACAGGGGCCCCCGGGGAGCTGTTTTTT. Its protein product is CASSITGAPGELFF.

This clone was seen only a few times. V is TRBV2 and J is TRBJ1-5, with D uncertain. V dropped 4 bases and J dropped 2 bases, with 12 bases sitting between them. CDR1 and CDR2 (germline): SNHLY, FYNNEI. CDR3 length: 15 residues. The CDR3 bases are TGTGCCAGCAGTGGAGCTCGGGGTGGCAATCAGCCCCAGCATTTT. It codes for CASSGARGGNQPQHF.

In its sample, this clone was seen once. The chain employs TRBV6-1 and TRBJ2-7, with a possible D match to TRBD1 (6 bases). V was trimmed by 8 bases and J by 2 bases, leaving 13 bases between them. Germline lookup yields CDR1 MNHNS and CDR2 SASEGT. CDR3 size: 13 residues. CDR3: CASRWTETYEQYF. The CDR3 DNA follows: TGTGCCAGCCGATGGACAGAGACCTACGAGCAGTACTTC.

The chain is built from TRBV5-1 and TRBJ2-7; either TRBD1 or TRBD2 may fit D (5 bases each). Trimming took off 4 bases at V and 1 base at J, with 12 bases between the two ends. The V gene's germline CDR1 is SGHRS and CDR2 YFSETQ. The CDR3 runs to 14 residues. The CDR3, as DNA: TGCGCCAGCAGCATTGGGACGGGTTCCTACGAGCAGTACTTC. This translates into CASSIGTGSYEQYF. The variable domain in full, completed from reference TRBV5-1 and TRBJ2-7, reads KAGVTQTPRYLIKTRGQQVTLSCSPISGHRSVSWYQQTPGQGLQFLFEYFSETQRNKGNFPGRFSGRQFSNSRSEMNVSTLELGDSALYLCASSIGTGSYEQYFGPGTRLTVT.

The rearrangement links TRBV27 to TRBJ2-3, with 10 bases identical to TRBD2. Germline V CDR1 and CDR2: MNHEY, SMNVEV (reference sequence). The CDR3 totals 17 residues. V shed 1 base, J shed 6 bases, and the junction held 10 bases outside the gene matches. The CDR3 DNA is TGTGCCAGCAGTTTATTTTTTCCGACTAGCGGGCCGGATACGCAGTATTTT. It yields the protein CASSLFFPTSGPDTQYF.

This clone was seen just once. This chain joins TRBV19 and TRBJ1-2; D remains ambiguous. Trimming left V 7 bases short and J 1 base short, with 10 bases between. Germline CDR1 is LNHDA and CDR2 is SQIVND (reference sequence). The CDR3 totals 13 residues. The CDR3 reads CASTPQVNYGYTF. CDR3 nucleotide sequence: TGTGCCAGTACCCCCCAGGTTAACTATGGCTACACCTTC.

The V gene is TRBV27, the J gene TRBJ2-7; D possibly uses TRBD1 or TRBD2 (6 bases each). CDR3 length: 16 residues. Germline V gene lookup returns CDR1 MNHEY and CDR2 SMNVEV (reference sequence). V shed 4 bases and J shed 1 base, with 17 bases lying between them. CDR3 sequence: CASSSSYGGPSYEQYF. CDR3 DNA: TGTGCCAGCAGTTCATCCTACGGGGGCCCGTCCTACGAGCAGTACTTC.

This chain joins TRBV7-8 and TRBJ1-4; D perhaps matches TRBD1 (5 bases). Germline V gene lookup returns CDR1 SGHVS and CDR2 FQNEAQ. V was trimmed by 4 bases and J by 3 bases, leaving 12 bases between them. This CDR3 has 15 amino acids. CDR3 region: CASSYGGVANEKLFF. The CDR3 DNA follows: TGTGCCAGCAGCTACGGGGGAGTAGCTAATGAAAAACTGTTTTTT.

The gene calls are TRBV5-1 and TRBJ2-1; TRBD2 matches at 14 bases. The germline CDR1 and CDR2 sequences are SGHRS and YFSETQ. V dropped 4 bases and J dropped 9; count of bases not matched to a gene: 3. The CDR3 extends over 14 amino acids. The CDR3 DNA reads as TGCGCCAGCAGCGCGACTAGCGGGAGGGTTGAGCAGTTCTTC. Residues: CASSATSGRVEQFF.

This chain uses TRBV9 with TRBJ2-3; 13 bases are shared with TRBD2. Germline assignment: CDR1 SGDLS and CDR2 YYNGEE. The CDR3 covers 17 residues. Germline trimming cut 1 base from V and 4 bases from J; bases unmatched to any gene: 6. CDR3 DNA sequence: TGTGCCAGCAGCGTAACAGGGACTAGCGGGAACGCAGATACGCAGTATTTT. Its protein is CASSVTGTSGNADTQYF. Combining the CDR3 with reference TRBV9 and TRBJ2-3 gives the whole variable domain DSGVTQTPKHLITATGQRVTLRCSPRSGDLSVYWYQQSLDQGLQFLIQYYNGEERAKGNILERFSAQQFPDLHSELNLSSLELGDSALYFCASSVTGTSGNADTQYFGPGTRLTVL.

This chain connects TRBV19 to TRBJ2-7, with D tentatively TRBD2 (6 bases). Per germline, CDR1 LNHDA and CDR2 SQIVND (reference sequence). V was pared by 5 bases and J by 3 bases, with 14 bases between. This CDR3 has 14 residues. The CDR3 reads CASSSGDHGYEQYF. The DNA of the CDR3 is TGTGCCAGTAGTTCGGGGGACCACGGCTACGAGCAGTACTTC.

This clone was detected a few times. This sample also contains other DNA sequences that code for the same CDR3. The chain combines TRBV30 with TRBJ2-6; D is unresolved. The CDR3 is made up of 13 amino acids. Germline CDR1 reads GTSNPN; CDR2 reads SVGIG (reference sequence). V shed 3 bases and J shed 4 bases, with 7 bases lying between them. The CDR3 bases are TGTGCCTGGAGCCTAGGGGGGGCCAACGTCCTGACTTTC. Its translation is CAWSLGGANVLTF.

J is TRBJ2-7 and V is TRBV6-1; TRBD2 might be the D (5 bases). CDR1 and CDR2 from the germline V gene are MNHNS and SASEGT. This CDR3 comprises 14 residues. Trimming shortened V by 6 bases and J by 5 bases, and 17 bases separated the two germline ends. CDR3 protein: CASSAGITANEQYF. CDR3 DNA: TGTGCCAGCAGCGCCGGGATAACGGCGAACGAGCAGTACTTC.

The chain couples TRBV11-2 to TRBJ2-7, with D perhaps assigned TRBD1 or TRBD2 (5 bases each). CDR3 length equals 12 residues. V was shortened by 5 bases and J by 9 bases, with 14 bases between the two germline ends. Germline loops: CDR1 SGHAT, CDR2 FQNNGV. In nucleotides, the CDR3 is TGTGCCAGCAGCCTTTCGGGGCGGCTGCAGTACTTC. Translated, it gives CASSLSGRLQYF.

The V call is TRBV10-2, the J call TRBJ1-3; D call uncertain. Germline loops: CDR1 WSHSY, CDR2 SAAADI. The CDR3 is 14 amino acids. V dropped 8 bases and J dropped 7 bases, with 18 bases sitting between them. CDR3 nucleotide sequence: TGCGCCAGCGGGGTTCAATCCGTGGAGAACACCATATATTTT. Its translation is CASGVQSVENTIYF.

This rearrangement joins TRBV6-5 to TRBJ2-5, with D maybe TRBD1 (5 bases). Trimming shortened V by 11 bases and J by 5 bases, and 18 bases separated the two germline ends. The length of the CDR3 is 13 residues. The V gene's germline CDR1 is MNHEY and CDR2 SVGAGI. CDR3 nucleotide sequence: TGTGCCGTTCGGGCAGGGATGTCGGAGACCCAGTACTTC. It is translated as CAVRAGMSETQYF.

This clone appeared once. The chain carries TRBV6-6 and TRBJ1-2, with 8 bases that match TRBD1. V was clipped by 4 bases and J by 4 bases; unmatched bases: 5. The CDR3 contains 14 residues. Looked up from germline, CDR1 is MNHNY and CDR2 is SVGAGI (reference sequence). CDR3 DNA: TGTGCCAGCAGTTCTCCCGGGACAGGCTATGGCTACACCTTC. Its translation is CASSSPGTGYGYTF.

The rearrangement links TRBV28 to TRBJ1-1, with D unresolved. The CDR3 is made up of 12 amino acids. The germline CDR1 and CDR2 sequences are MDHEN and SYDVKM. V gave up 8 bases and J gave up 3 bases, with 10 bases separating them. This chain's CDR3 is CASLSMDTEAFF. The CDR3 region has the DNA TGTGCCAGCCTAAGCATGGACACTGAAGCTTTCTTT.

V is TRBV19 and J is TRBJ2-7; 11 nucleotides align to TRBD1. The CDR3 has 13 amino acids. Germline CDR1 and CDR2: LNHDA and SQIVND (reference sequence). The junction had 3 bases not matched to a gene; V was cut back by 6 bases and J by 5 bases. CDR3 bases: TGTGCCAGTAGGGACAGGGGGCTGGACGAGCAGTACTTC. Its protein is CASRDRGLDEQYF.

The V and J genes are TRBV6-1 and TRBJ1-1; D is possibly TRBD1 (5 bases). Looked up from germline, CDR1 is MNHNS and CDR2 is SASEGT. V dropped 1 base and J dropped 11 bases, with 11 bases sitting between them. This CDR3 spans 12 amino acids. CDR3 sequence (DNA): TGTGCCAGCAGTGAAGGTGACAGAACGGCTTTCTTT. As protein: CASSEGDRTAFF.

V gene TRBV2 combines with J gene TRBJ2-3, with D unresolved. The germline CDR1 and CDR2 sequences are SNHLY and FYNNEI. The CDR3 is made up of 16 amino acids. Trimming left V 5 bases short and J 0 bases short, with 15 bases between. The CDR3 spells CASSFRVTPSTDTQYF. The DNA for the CDR3 is TGTGCCAGCAGTTTTCGAGTTACCCCTAGCACAGATACGCAGTATTTT.

The chain is built from TRBV5-6 and TRBJ2-7; tentative D call: TRBD1 (6 bases). V gave up 1 base and J gave up 2 bases, with 10 bases separating them. This CDR3 contains 14 residues. In germline, CDR1 is SGHDT, CDR2 YYEEEE. CDR3 residues: CASSLLDRAYEQYF. The CDR3 region has the DNA TGTGCCAGCAGCTTGCTGGACAGAGCCTACGAGCAGTACTTC.

The chain links TRBV27 to TRBJ1-5, with D possibly matching TRBD1 (5 bases). Per germline, CDR1 MNHEY and CDR2 SMNVEV (reference sequence). The V gene lost 8 bases and the J gene lost 7 bases, with 24 bases spanning the gap. The CDR3 extends over 16 amino acids. The CDR3 spells CASGPAGWGWEQPQHF. The DNA for the CDR3 is TGTGCCAGCGGTCCCGCAGGATGGGGGTGGGAACAGCCCCAGCATTTT.